Each of the 12 T cell receptor beta chains below was sequenced from the same sample in a study of blood T cell repertoires in COVID-19. Sequencing used immunoSEQ multiplex PCR; TCRdb keeps in-frame clones, though not all of them. The table records around 320,000 clones, 65% to 90% of them present only once. Sequencing was performed on peripheral blood. These receptors came from a human donor in a cohort sampled during active COVID-19.

Remarks on this clone: The same CDR3 is also encoded by other DNA sequences in this sample. J is TRBJ1-5 and V is TRBV12-3 or TRBV12-4; maybe TRBD1 (5 bases). This CDR3 spans 13 amino acids. With 2 bases removed from V and 4 bases from J, the gap between germline ends came to 6 bases. DNA for the CDR3: TGTGCCAGCAGTTTACAGGGTAATCAGCCCCAGCATTTT. This sequence encodes CASSLQGNQPQHF.

The chain employs TRBV7-2 and TRBJ2-7, with TRBD2 as a possible D gene (5 bases). The CDR3 extends over 15 amino acids. Germline assignment: CDR1 SGHTA and CDR2 FQGNSA. V lost 4 bases and J lost 4, with 17 bases in between. The CDR3 sequence is CASSSLPGNQYEQYF. In DNA, the CDR3 is TGTGCCAGCAGCTCCCTCCCCGGGAACCAGTACGAGCAGTACTTC.

This rearrangement joins TRBV5-1 to TRBJ2-1; the D is unclear. Between the trimmed V and J ends, which lost 4 bases and 1 base, there was a span of 15 bases. Germline loops: CDR1 SGHRS, CDR2 YFSETQ. The CDR3 covers 16 residues. The CDR3 loop is CASSPGFPASYNEQFF. CDR3 bases: TGCGCCAGCAGCCCCGGGTTCCCAGCGTCCTACAATGAGCAGTTCTTC.

The V and J genes are TRBV5-5 and TRBJ1-5; 8 bases align to TRBD1. Looked up from germline, CDR1 is SGHKS and CDR2 is YYEKEE (reference sequence). This CDR3 comprises 16 residues. After removal of 4 bases from V and 9 bases from J, the junction contained 15 bases not matched to a gene. The CDR3 DNA reads TGTGCCAGCAGCCGGAGATCAGGACAGGGCTCCTCGCCCCAGCATTTT. This codes for CASSRRSGQGSSPQHF.

The rearrangement uses TRBV30 and TRBJ1-2; D is uncertain. Germline CDR1 is GTSNPN and CDR2 is SVGIG (reference sequence). Trimming left V 0 bases short and J 8 bases short, with 10 bases between. CDR3 size: 12 residues. The CDR3 region has the DNA TGTGCCTGGAGTGTAATTGAGGTCGGCTACACCTTC. Its translation: CAWSVIEVGYTF.

The gene calls are TRBV7-2 and TRBJ1-5; D unclear. The CDR3 runs 13 residues. V was trimmed by 5 bases and J by 7 bases, leaving 12 bases between them. In germline, CDR1 is SGHTA, CDR2 FQGNSA. The CDR3 loop reads CASSDRHYQPQHF. CDR3 nucleotide sequence: TGTGCCAGCAGCGACCGGCACTACCAGCCCCAGCATTTT.

V and J are TRBV7-2 and TRBJ1-6; D unresolved. The CDR3 spans 15 residues. Germline-derived CDR1 and CDR2 are SGHTA and FQGNSA. Trimming took off 9 bases at V and 4 bases at J, with 16 bases between the two ends. In nucleotides, the CDR3 is TGTGCCAGGGTATCTCTGGGCCTTTATAATTCACCCCTCCACTTT. This sequence encodes CARVSLGLYNSPLHF. Filled out from reference TRBV7-2 and TRBJ1-6, the complete variable domain reads GAGVSQSPSNKVTEKGKDVELRCDPISGHTALYWYRQSLGQGLEFLIYFQGNSAPDKSGLPSDRFSAERTGGSVSTLTIQRTQQEDSAVYLCARVSLGLYNSPLHFGNGTRLTVT.

The chain employs TRBV27 and TRBJ1-2; 10 nucleotides line up with TRBD1. This CDR3 has 14 amino acids. Losses at the gene ends were 6 bases for V and 6 bases for J; bases not matched to a gene: 7. The germline V gene has CDR1 MNHEY and CDR2 SMNVEV (reference sequence). CDR3 DNA: TGTGCCAGCAGCAGCCTCGGGACAGGGGATGGCTACACCTTC. Its protein product is CASSSLGTGDGYTF.

The chain carries TRBV2 and TRBJ2-1; 13 bases map to TRBD2. The CDR3 runs 15 residues. With 8 bases clipped from V and 7 bases from J, the junction kept 8 bases outside the gene matches. Germline values: CDR1 SNHLY, CDR2 FYNNEI. Written as DNA, the CDR3 is TGTGCCAGCCGACAGAGGACTAGCGGGGGTAATGAGCAGTTCTTC. Translation gives CASRQRTSGGNEQFF.

This chain links TRBV6-1 with TRBJ1-2; D uncertain. Germline V gene data show CDR1 as MNHNS and CDR2 as SASEGT. This CDR3 spans 13 amino acids. V was clipped by 0 bases and J by 5 bases, with 7 bases between them. CDR3 sequence reads: CASSEASGYGYTF. The CDR3 DNA sequence: TGTGCCAGCAGTGAAGCCTCGGGGTATGGCTACACCTTC.

The table lists this clone with a few counts. This chain joins TRBV6-1 and TRBJ2-7; 10 nucleotides align to TRBD1. CDR3 length: 15 amino acids. The J segment lost 2 bases and the V segment lost 2 bases, leaving 3 bases of the junction unmatched. CDR1 and CDR2 (germline): MNHNS, SASEGT. Written as DNA, the CDR3 is TGTGCCAGCAGTGAAATGGGGACAGGGGCCTACGAGCAGTACTTC. It specifies CASSEMGTGAYEQYF.

The V and J genes are TRBV11-2 and TRBJ2-7, with TRBD1 identical over 11 bases. CDR1 is SGHAT and CDR2 is FQNNGV in the germline V gene. The CDR3 is made up of 14 amino acids. The ends lost 5 bases at V and 4 bases at J; junction bases unmatched: 4. CDR3 DNA: TGTGCCAGCAGCGGACAGGGGGCTTGGTACGAGCAGTACTTC. Its translation: CASSGQGAWYEQYF.